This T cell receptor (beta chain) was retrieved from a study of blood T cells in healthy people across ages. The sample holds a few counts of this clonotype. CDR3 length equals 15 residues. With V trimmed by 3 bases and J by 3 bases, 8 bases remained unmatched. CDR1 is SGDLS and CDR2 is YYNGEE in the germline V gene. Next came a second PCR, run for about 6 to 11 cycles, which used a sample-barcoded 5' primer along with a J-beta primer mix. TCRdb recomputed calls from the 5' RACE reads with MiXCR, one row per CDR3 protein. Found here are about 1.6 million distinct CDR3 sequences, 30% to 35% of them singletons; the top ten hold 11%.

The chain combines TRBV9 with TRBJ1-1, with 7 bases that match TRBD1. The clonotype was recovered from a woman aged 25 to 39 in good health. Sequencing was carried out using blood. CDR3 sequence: CASSESTGKDTEAFF. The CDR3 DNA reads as TGTGCCAGCAGCGAGTCGACAGGGAAGGACACTGAAGCTTTCTTT.